This entry features one TCR beta chain sequence. This record comes from a study of blood T cell repertoires in COVID-19. Overall study: Researchers got acute and convalescent COVID-19 samples from the United States, Italy and Spain. T cells, B-cell-depleted T cells, or PBMCs provided the cDNA or gDNA that served as material.

V lost 6 bases to trimming and J lost 5 bases; unmatched junction nucleotides: 4. This CDR3 is 13 amino acids long. CDR1 and CDR2 (germline): LGHDT, YNNKEL (reference sequence). In the study's own analysis: Researchers report that nucleated cell counts were estimated from reference gene primer amplification. TCRdb's copy holds only in-frame clones and misses some; the assay was immunoSEQ multiplex PCR. For V, J and clone size, that table is used; D and trimming come from the DNA. The data hold 250,000 to 300,000 clones, with around 86% observed a single time. This chain joins TRBV3-1 (or the pseudogene TRBV3-2) and TRBJ2-5; 9 nucleotides align to TRBD2. Sequencing used peripheral blood. The receptor was derived from a man aged 45 to 65 with acute or convalescent COVID-19. CDR3 sequence: CASSLRGGETQYF. CDR3 DNA: TGTGCCAGCAGTTTGCGGGGGGGGGAGACCCAGTACTTC.